This T cell receptor beta chain was documented in a study of technical replicates of blood from four donors. Unmatched junction bases numbered 11, after V lost 4 bases and J lost 12 bases. The CDR3 consists of 16 residues. Germline V lookup: CDR1 MNHNS, CDR2 SASEGT. The data were produced by immunoSEQ multiplex PCR, yet TCRdb's version contains in-frame clones alone and is incomplete. Altogether 70,000 to 90,000 clones are present, about 92% being singletons, with the ten largest covering 0.25%. The chain links TRBV6-1 to TRBJ2-1, with 14 positions matching TRBD2. Sequences were obtained from T cells isolated from PBMCs. The TCR sequence derives from a human donor in good health. CDR3 sequence reads: CASSGIGLAGGTGQFF. The DNA for the CDR3 is TGTGCCAGCAGTGGTATTGGACTAGCGGGGGGTACTGGGCAGTTCTTC.